Below, 26 T cell receptor beta chains from the same sample are listed, as sequenced in a study of early T cells in non-severe SARS-CoV-2 infection (dated by TCRdb to the early 2020s). The library was generated by 5' RACE. Sequencing used a NextSeq 500. The raw public reads went through TCRdb reprocessing: fastp at Q25, MiXCR clone calling, in-frame beta chains kept. Entries that share a CDR3 protein sequence are merged under the most common genes and DNA. This sample has 37,000 or so distinct CDR3 sequences in its table, and around 6.1% of those were observed once. The ten largest clones add up to roughly 25% of the sample. Sequencing was done on a sample of whole blood. The origin of the receptors is an adult who was a healthcare worker with PCR-confirmed SARS-CoV-2 infection or an uninfected control (not recorded which).

Only a few counts were recorded for this clonotype. This chain uses TRBV4-1 with TRBJ1-1, with D tentatively TRBD1 (6 bases). The CDR3 extends over 15 amino acids. Trimming removed 4 bases at V and 4 bases at J, with 16 bases between. The germline V gene has CDR1 MGHRA and CDR2 YSYEKL. Written as DNA, the CDR3 is TGCGCCAGCAGCCCCTCAGGGGTTCCGGGCACTGAAGCTTTCTTT. This gives the protein CASSPSGVPGTEAFF.

This clonotype was seen ten or more times. V gene TRBV18 combines with J gene TRBJ1-3; no reliable D call. V gave up 6 bases and J gave up 1 base, with 10 bases separating them. The CDR3 contains 14 residues. CDR1 is KGHSH, CDR2 LQKENI, per germline. DNA of the CDR3: TGTGCCAGCTCCGTAGAGGAATCTGGAAACACCATATATTTT. This encodes CASSVEESGNTIYF.

About this clonotype itself: An end of the junction does not agree with germline; a read error may underlie this. The chain is built from TRBV7-2 and TRBJ1-1, with D unclear. Per the germline V gene, CDR1 is SGHTA and CDR2 is FQGNSA. The CDR3 spans 10 residues. This CDR3 reads CASSLTLLVF. The CDR3 DNA sequence: TGTGCCAGCAGCCTGACTTTACTGGTCTTT.

Many counts were recorded for this clonotype. The chain couples TRBV27 to TRBJ2-5; D may be TRBD1 (6 bases). Trimming cost V 6 bases and J 4 bases, with 15 bases left between them. The CDR3 is 14 amino acids. The germline V gene encodes CDR1 MNHEY and CDR2 SMNVEV (reference sequence). In DNA, the CDR3 is TGTGCCAGCAGCTGGGCCGGGACAATAGAGACCCAGTACTTC. Its translation is CASSWAGTIETQYF.

This chain joins TRBV12-3 or TRBV12-4 and TRBJ2-1, with TRBD1 matching over 7 bases. The ends lost 7 bases at V and 0 bases at J; junction bases unmatched: 12. This CDR3 is 17 amino acids long. The CDR3 region has the DNA TGTGCCAGCAACACCGCTGGGGCAGGGGGCTCCTACAATGAGCAGTTCTTC. Its translation: CASNTAGAGGSYNEQFF.

This clonotype was detected only a few times. V gene TRBV10-3 combines with J gene TRBJ2-1; a possible D gene is TRBD2 (5 bases). Germline CDR1 reads ENHRY; CDR2 reads SYGVKD. Deletions cut 2 bases from V and 7 bases from J, with 15 bases between. This CDR3 region has 15 residues. CDR3 nucleotides: TGTGCCATCAGTGAGGTGGGAGCTGGAGAAAATGAGCAGTTCTTC. It codes for CAISEVGAGENEQFF.

This clonotype came up many times. The chain links TRBV30 to TRBJ1-1; maybe TRBD1 (6 bases). Trimming cost V 3 bases and J 3 bases, with 11 bases left between them. The germline CDR1 and CDR2 sequences are GTSNPN and SVGIG (reference sequence). This CDR3 comprises 13 residues. The CDR3: CAWRATGYTEAFF. CDR3 nucleotides: TGTGCCTGGAGAGCTACAGGGTACACTGAAGCTTTCTTT.

The chain uses TRBV24-1 and TRBJ2-3; D unclear. Trimming cost V 5 bases and J 1 base, with 15 bases left between them. The CDR3 runs 16 residues. CDR1 and CDR2 (germline): KGHDR, SFDVKD. In nucleotides, the CDR3 is TGTGCCACCAGTGTGCGGACGAGCTCAGGCACAGATACGCAGTATTTT. This sequence encodes CATSVRTSSGTDTQYF.

This clonotype was seen ten or more times. The chain links TRBV28 to TRBJ2-7; 9 nucleotides line up with TRBD1. The germline CDR1 and CDR2 sequences are MDHEN and SYDVKM. V shed 5 bases and J 3 bases; nucleotides not matched to a gene: 8. The CDR3 has 15 residues. The chain's CDR3 is CASSPFTGGIYEQYF. CDR3 sequence (DNA): TGTGCCAGCAGTCCCTTCACAGGGGGCATCTACGAGCAGTACTTC.

This clonotype has a count of ten or more. Written as DNA, the CDR3 is TGTGCCAGCAGCTTAGCGTATAACAGCAAGAAGGGCTACACCTTC. Its translation is CASSLAYNSKKGYTF. The gene calls are TRBV7-2 and TRBJ1-2, with D hard to call. The germline CDR1 and CDR2 sequences are SGHTA and FQGNSA. The V end lost 0 bases, the J end lost 8 bases, and 16 bases lay between the germline ends. CDR3 size: 15 residues.

The V and J genes are TRBV30 and TRBJ1-1; D not certain. Germline V gene data show CDR1 as GTSNPN and CDR2 as SVGIG (reference sequence). The CDR3 runs 13 residues. V was trimmed by 1 base and J by 1 base, leaving 7 bases between them. CDR3 in amino acids: CAWSEMRNTEAFF. DNA for the CDR3: TGTGCCTGGAGTGAAATGAGGAACACTGAAGCTTTCTTT.

This clonotype was seen many times. The V and J genes are TRBV20-1 and TRBJ2-3, with D tentatively TRBD2 (6 bases). CDR3 length equals 14 residues. Germline CDR1 and CDR2: DFQATT and SNEGSKA (reference sequence). Trimming left V 5 bases short and J 5 bases short, with 17 bases between. The CDR3 DNA sequence: TGCAGTGCTGCACGGACTACCATGGGAGATACGCAGTATTTT. Translating it yields CSAARTTMGDTQYF.

In its sample, this clonotype was seen a few times. The chain carries TRBV28 and TRBJ1-2; 7 nucleotides align to TRBD1. V lost 6 bases and J lost 0; bases outside the gene matches: 7. This CDR3 has 15 amino acids. The germline CDR1 and CDR2 sequences are MDHEN and SYDVKM. The CDR3: CASRRQGVTNYGYTF. CDR3 coding DNA: TGTGCCAGCAGGAGACAGGGAGTCACTAACTATGGCTACACCTTC.

This clonotype showed up many times. V usage is TRBV21-1 and J usage is TRBJ1-1. TRBV21-1 is an annotated pseudogene. The CDR3 sequence is 18 residues long. CDR3 sequence: CASSKVLASLPQNTEAFF. For the CDR3, the DNA is TGTGCCAGCAGCAAAGTGTTGGCCTCCTTACCCCAAAACACTGAAGCTTTCTTT.

This clonotype showed up many times. The V gene is TRBV7-9, the J gene TRBJ1-4, with D maybe TRBD1 (6 bases). The CDR3 extends over 15 amino acids. The V gene's germline CDR1 is SEHNR and CDR2 FQNEAQ (reference sequence). V shed 0 bases and J shed 5 bases, with 10 bases lying between them. The CDR3 coding sequence is TGTGCCAGCAGCTTAGCGGGACACCCAAATGAAAAACTGTTTTTT. Its protein product is CASSLAGHPNEKLFF. The variable domain in full, completed from reference TRBV7-9 and TRBJ1-4, reads DTGVSQNPRHKITKRGQNVTFRCDPISEHNRLYWYRQTLGQGPEFLTYFQNEAQLEKSRLLSDRFSAERPKGSFSTLEIQRTEQGDSAMYLCASSLAGHPNEKLFFGSGTQLSVL.

This clonotype was detected many times. The chain combines TRBV12-5 with TRBJ2-1, with TRBD2 as a possible D gene (7 bases). Germline CDR1 LGHNT, CDR2 FRNRAP. Deletions cut 5 bases from V and 6 bases from J, with 20 bases between. This CDR3 has 16 residues. The CDR3 nucleotides are TGTGCTAGTGGTCCACCGGGCCCGAGGGGGGGCAATGAGCAGTTCTTC. This sequence encodes CASGPPGPRGGNEQFF.

This clonotype was counted ten times or more. The CDR3 DNA reads TGTGCCATCAGTGAACAGGGTTTCAATCAGCCCCAGCATTTT. Protein product: CAISEQGFNQPQHF. The chain has TRBV10-3 and TRBJ1-5; D possibly corresponds to TRBD1 (6 bases). CDR3 length: 14 amino acids. Germline assignment: CDR1 ENHRY and CDR2 SYGVKD. V shed 3 bases and J shed 3 bases, with 9 bases lying between them.

The sample holds many counts of this clonotype. The J gene is TRBJ2-6, the V gene TRBV6-2 or TRBV6-3; D ambiguous. V was cut by 6 bases and J by 10 bases, with 16 bases left in between. Germline V lookup: CDR1 MNHEY, CDR2 SVGEGT. This CDR3 has 14 residues. CDR3 sequence: CASRRIETPNVLTF. CDR3 DNA: TGTGCCAGCAGGCGAATAGAGACACCTAACGTCCTGACTTTC.

This clonotype was counted only a few times. This chain uses TRBV7-3 with TRBJ2-3, with 7 bases that match TRBD1. The ends lost 3 bases at V and 5 bases at J; junction bases unmatched: 5. Germline values: CDR1 SGHTA, CDR2 FQGTGA. The CDR3 extends over 14 amino acids. The CDR3 loop reads CASSFYPGGDTQYF. The CDR3 nucleotides are TGTGCCAGCAGCTTTTATCCAGGGGGAGATACGCAGTATTTT.

This clonotype was seen many times. This chain connects TRBV27 to TRBJ1-1; D not resolved. This CDR3 region has 17 residues. The germline CDR1 and CDR2 sequences are MNHEY and SMNVEV (reference sequence). V was trimmed by 2 bases and J by 2 bases, leaving 18 bases between them. The CDR3 DNA sequence: TGTGCCAGCAGTTTAGGCTTAGGGCAAGGGTCCAACACTGAAGCTTTCTTT. Its protein is CASSLGLGQGSNTEAFF.

The rearrangement links TRBV7-9 to TRBJ2-3; the D call may be TRBD1 or TRBD2 (5 bases each). The germline V gene encodes CDR1 SEHNR and CDR2 FQNEAQ (reference sequence). V dropped 5 bases and J dropped 3 bases, with 18 bases sitting between them. The CDR3 spans 16 residues. CDR3 protein: CASSLTGRLGTDTQYF. Written as DNA, the CDR3 is TGTGCCAGCAGCCTAACGGGACGTCTCGGGACAGATACGCAGTATTTT.

This clonotype was seen at least ten times. The rearrangement joins TRBV19 to TRBJ2-7, with TRBD1 as a possible D gene (5 bases). The V end was cut by 7 bases, the J end by 2 bases, with 12 bases between. Germline CDR1 is LNHDA and CDR2 is SQIVND (reference sequence). This CDR3 is built from 13 residues. The CDR3 sequence is CASNPGITYEQYF. CDR3 DNA: TGTGCCAGTAATCCAGGGATAACCTACGAGCAGTACTTC.

Ten or more counts support this clonotype. V gene TRBV12-3 or TRBV12-4 combines with J gene TRBJ2-5; D possibly corresponds to TRBD1 (6 bases). V was pared by 6 bases and J by 2 bases, with 10 bases between. The CDR3 length is 13 residues. The CDR3 DNA is TGTGCCAGCAGGGTACAGGGACAAGAGACCCAGTACTTC. It yields the protein CASRVQGQETQYF.

This clonotype was recorded at least ten times. The chain combines TRBV5-6 with TRBJ1-1, with 10 bases that match TRBD1. The CDR3 is made up of 15 amino acids. Germline V gives CDR1 SGHDT, CDR2 YYEEEE. The ends lost 4 bases at V and 4 bases at J; junction bases unmatched: 7. Here the CDR3 reads CASSPGTGEGTEAFF. DNA for the CDR3: TGTGCCAGCAGCCCAGGGACAGGGGAGGGCACTGAAGCTTTCTTT.

This clonotype was detected ten times or more. The V call is TRBV7-2, the J call TRBJ1-2; D ambiguous. V was cut by 1 base and J by 3 bases, with 12 bases left in between. Germline loops: CDR1 SGHTA, CDR2 FQGNSA. The CDR3 length is 15 residues. CDR3 residues: CASSLGMVPDYGYTF. In DNA form, the CDR3 reads TGTGCCAGCAGCTTAGGGATGGTGCCAGACTATGGCTACACCTTC. Full variable domain (remainder filled in from reference TRBV7-2 and TRBJ1-2): GAGVSQSPSNKVTEKGKDVELRCDPISGHTALYWYRQSLGQGLEFLIYFQGNSAPDKSGLPSDRFSAERTGGSVSTLTIQRTQQEDSAVYLCASSLGMVPDYGYTFGSGTRLTVV.

This clonotype was detected ten times or more. The chain recombines TRBV7-6 with TRBJ1-2; 10 bases line up with TRBD1. Unmatched junction bases numbered 1, after V lost 4 bases and J lost 2 bases. Germline assignment: CDR1 SGHVS and CDR2 FNYEAQ. The CDR3 extends over 14 amino acids. The CDR3 nucleotides read TGTGCCAGCAGCTCGGGACAGGGGAACTATGGCTACACCTTC. It yields the protein CASSSGQGNYGYTF.